These T cell receptor beta chains were read from a single sample in a study of blood T cell repertoires in COVID-19. Clones were sequenced by immunoSEQ multiplex PCR, and TCRdb holds only the in-frame ones, with some missing. The sample lists about 320,000 clones, 88% seen once, with around 1.6% in the top ten. Sequencing input: peripheral blood. All receptors derive from a woman aged 30 to 39 with COVID-19, enrolled during active disease. CDR3s leave out the opening cysteine and the closing phenylalanine or tryptophan. D genes are given only for firm matches.

d_call: -
v_call: TRBV2
j_call: TRBJ1-2
cdr3_aa: ASSEAVAVLEGYT

d_call: TRBD2
v_call: TRBV9
j_call: TRBJ2-7
cdr3_aa: ASSPGLAGSYEQY

d_call: TRBD1
v_call: TRBV6-5
j_call: TRBJ1-1
cdr3_aa: ASSLTGLGTEAF

d_call: -
v_call: TRBV6-6
j_call: TRBJ1-1
cdr3_aa: ASSSETGVSEAF

d_call: -
v_call: TRBV21-1
j_call: TRBJ1-4
cdr3_aa: ASSRTGGTEKLF

d_call: TRBD2
v_call: TRBV4-1
j_call: TRBJ2-2
cdr3_aa: ASSQVGLAENTGELF

d_call: -
v_call: TRBV18
j_call: TRBJ1-3
cdr3_aa: ASSPPFSGNTIY

d_call: TRBD2
v_call: TRBV6-4
j_call: TRBJ2-5
cdr3_aa: ASSLVSGDQETQY

d_call: TRBD1
v_call: TRBV2
j_call: TRBJ1-1
cdr3_aa: ASRTQGADTEAF

d_call: -
v_call: TRBV7-9
j_call: TRBJ1-1
cdr3_aa: ASSLGFVRGNPNTEAF

d_call: -
v_call: TRBV6-1
j_call: TRBJ1-6
cdr3_aa: ASSDRRSSYNSPLH

d_call: -
v_call: TRBV5-6
j_call: TRBJ1-6
cdr3_aa: ASSPGGQYNSPLH

d_call: TRBD2
v_call: TRBV5-4
j_call: TRBJ2-2
cdr3_aa: ASSLARQRGGPGELF

d_call: TRBD2
v_call: TRBV9
j_call: TRBJ2-5
cdr3_aa: ASSVLAGGPLETQY

d_call: TRBD2
v_call: TRBV7-9
j_call: TRBJ2-1
cdr3_aa: ASSGLAGTRVKGNEQF

d_call: TRBD1
v_call: TRBV2
j_call: TRBJ1-2
cdr3_aa: ASRPQGDSGYT

d_call: -
v_call: TRBV14
j_call: TRBJ1-1
cdr3_aa: ASSQGFVGLMNTEAF

d_call: -
v_call: TRBV6-5
j_call: TRBJ2-1
cdr3_aa: ASRPRGGGYNEQF

d_call: TRBD1
v_call: TRBV5-1
j_call: TRBJ2-3
cdr3_aa: ASSLIGTGYRDTQY

d_call: -
v_call: TRBV19
j_call: TRBJ2-2
cdr3_aa: ASSRGAAGGDTGELF

d_call: TRBD2
v_call: TRBV4-1
j_call: TRBJ2-2
cdr3_aa: ASSHGSGGGNVPNTGELF

d_call: -
v_call: TRBV4-1
j_call: TRBJ1-3
cdr3_aa: ASSQGDRSGNTIY

d_call: -
v_call: TRBV6-5
j_call: TRBJ1-1
cdr3_aa: ASSYGLIGAGAEAF